The entry below gives a single T cell receptor (beta chain) sequence along with its context. Its antigen has not been determined. Per-base qualities were not stored, and no clone one base away is much larger. From the cysteine up to the phenylalanine, the CDR3 has a length of 15 residues. The sequence is cut down to CDR3 DNA, 45 bases in frame from base 1. CDR1 is given as MNHNY and CDR2 as SVGAGI, both from the germline V gene (reference sequence). At the junction V is shortened by 6 bases and J by 5 bases, with 19 bases in between. These data originate in a study of CD8+ T cells in alopecia areata (dated 2018 in TCRdb). Context from the whole study: Treated patients were enrolled in an open-label pilot trial of oral tofacitinib at 5 to 10 mg twice daily for moderate-to-severe alopecia areata. Patients received tofacitinib for 6 to 18 months and were then followed off drug for 6 months to check for delayed response and recurrence. TCRbeta CDR3 regions were amplified by immunoSEQ multiplex PCR with 35 Vbeta forward and 13 Jbeta reverse primers. The study used high-throughput TCRbeta sequencing to examine T cell clonal expansion in alopecia areata, in both the C3H/HeJ mouse model and human patients. Scalp clonality was compared among normal scalp (n=4), patchy alopecia areata scalp (n=8), and alopecia totalis/universalis scalp (n=8). Biopsies were taken from tofacitinib-treated patients at baseline and again at 4 and 24 weeks into treatment, and several of those patients also had a later scalp biopsy. Human TCRbeta sequencing covered scalp tissue and sorted CD4+ and CD8+ peripheral blood T cells from patchy and totalis/universalis alopecia areata patients and healthy controls. The RNA source kit depended on sample type: the PAXgene miRNA kit for fixed scalp, the miRNeasy kit for PBMCs, and the RNeasy kit for mouse skin. In treated patients, disease severity was measured using the SALT score, which gives the percentage of scalp surface area affected.

Library creation used the immunoSEQ multiplex PCR assay. To provide template for TCR sequencing, every sample had RNA extracted and reverse transcribed into cDNA. SuperScript III was used to make first-strand cDNA, primed with a 2:1 mix of oligo-dT and random hexamers. A synthetic immune receptor repertoire was used to assess amplification bias, and residual bias was removed computationally. The authors processed their data as follows. Raw reads were preprocessed for error removal, and CDR3 was defined according to IMGT conventions as running from the conserved cysteine to phenylalanine. Clonality was computed as 1 minus the Shannon entropy, with the entropy normalized by log2 of the number of productive unique TCRs. Scalp TCRbeta sequences were cross-referenced with sorted blood CD4 and CD8 repertoires so that the CD4 or CD8 identity of scalp clones could be inferred. TCRdb re-hosts the immuneACCESS table, in-frame sequences only. Its copies lack some clones; in the studies checked, an unresolved V gene accounts for under half of them, and the cause for the rest is not known. V and J calls and clone size follow that table, whereas D and trimming were derived from the DNA. Within this sample are more than 90,000 clones, with roughly three fifths of them counted one time only. Clones ranked in the top ten supply 9% to 15% of the sample.

What this sample's time point label stands for: 20 to 30 weeks on oral tofacitinib. The treatment or condition label, read with the paper, signifies: oral pan-JAK inhibitor, 5-10 mg twice daily. From alopecia areata patients, peripheral blood was collected along with lesional scalp punch biopsies. After PBMCs were isolated by density centrifugation and stained for CD3, CD4 and CD8, a FACSAria was used to sort CD4+ and CD8+ T cells. Study-level results and caveats: During tofacitinib treatment, many expanded lesional clones remained in scalp and blood, and this persistence may partly explain relapse after treatment is stopped. Unlike mouse skin, which is dominated by gammadelta T cells, normal human skin has resident alphabeta T cells that are also sequenced, and this complicates analysis of the scalp TCR repertoire. Compared with normal scalp, lesional scalp had higher clonality and more expanded CD8+ clones, particularly in alopecia totalis/universalis, a pattern that suggests antigenic drive. Shared TCR sequences between patients were less evident than in mice, which may be partly attributable to HLA diversity in the patient population. Because the treated cohort was small and had just a single nonresponder, larger studies are needed to establish links between baseline CD8+ expansion and response. Scalp clonality and the number of expanded CD8+ clones among the top 100 scalp clones were significantly decreased by tofacitinib.

Sequences were derived from CD8+ T cells sorted from blood, sampled at week 24, from a patient treated with tofacitinib. The rearrangement combines TRBV6-6 with TRBJ1-2, and perhaps TRBD1 as D gene, on 6 matching bases. The receptor was isolated from a human donor with alopecia areata. The CDR3 protein is CASSPTGQPLYGYTF. The DNA sequence is given as TGTGCCAGCAGCCCTACCGGACAGCCTCTTTATGGCTACACCTTC.